This T cell receptor beta chain was sequenced in a study of immune cell composition in non-small cell lung cancer. Measured with immunoSEQ multiplex PCR; TCRdb has only the in-frame clones, and not every one. The data show roughly 3,100 clones, 86% seen once. To note about this clone: Its specificity is unknown.

Germline V CDR1 and CDR2: MNHEY, SVGAGI. The CDR3 sequence is 15 residues long. V gave up 4 bases and J gave up 0 bases, with 10 bases separating them. The study, taken as a whole, reports: In adenocarcinoma, maximal tumour-associated clone frequency tracked TIL tumour reactivity. Tumour-associated clones >0.5% occurred in 25% to 35% of adenocarcinomas, about 80% of squamous. Tumour TCR-beta clonality was not significantly tied to smoking pack-years.

Template was genomic DNA from frozen, unsorted single-cell suspensions. The J gene is TRBJ1-5, the V gene TRBV6-5; no reliable D call. Sequencing input: lung tumor tissue. This TCR was sampled from a human donor with non-small cell lung cancer. The CDR3 nucleotides are TGTGCCAGCAGTTCCCTCGGGGTTAGCAATCAGCCCCAGCATTTT. Its protein product is CASSSLGVSNQPQHF.